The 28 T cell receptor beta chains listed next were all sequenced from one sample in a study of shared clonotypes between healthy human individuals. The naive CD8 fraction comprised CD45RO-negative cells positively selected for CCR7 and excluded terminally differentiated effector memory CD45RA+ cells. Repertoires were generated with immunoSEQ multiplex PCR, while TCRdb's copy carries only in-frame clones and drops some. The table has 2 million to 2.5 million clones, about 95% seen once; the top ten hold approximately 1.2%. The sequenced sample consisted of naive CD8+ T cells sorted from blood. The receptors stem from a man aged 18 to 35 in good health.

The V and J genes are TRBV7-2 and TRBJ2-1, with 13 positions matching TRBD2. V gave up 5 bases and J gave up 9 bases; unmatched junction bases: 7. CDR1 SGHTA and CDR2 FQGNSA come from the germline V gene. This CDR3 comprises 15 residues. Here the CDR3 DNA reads TGTGCCAGCAGCCCCACTAGCGGGGGGGCCACTGAGCAGTTCTTC. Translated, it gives CASSPTSGGATEQFF.

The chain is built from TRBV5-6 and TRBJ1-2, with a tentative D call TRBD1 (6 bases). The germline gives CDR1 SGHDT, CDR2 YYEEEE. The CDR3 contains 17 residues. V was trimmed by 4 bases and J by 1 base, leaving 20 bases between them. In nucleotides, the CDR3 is TGTGCCAGCAGCCCGGGGACAACGTGGAATCTTAACTATGGCTACACCTTC. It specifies CASSPGTTWNLNYGYTF.

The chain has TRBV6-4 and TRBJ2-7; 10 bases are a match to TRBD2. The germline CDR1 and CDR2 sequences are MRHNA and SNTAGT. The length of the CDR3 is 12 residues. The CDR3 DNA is TGTGACTCGGGACTAGCGAATAACGAGCAGTACTTC. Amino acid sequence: CDSGLANNEQYF.

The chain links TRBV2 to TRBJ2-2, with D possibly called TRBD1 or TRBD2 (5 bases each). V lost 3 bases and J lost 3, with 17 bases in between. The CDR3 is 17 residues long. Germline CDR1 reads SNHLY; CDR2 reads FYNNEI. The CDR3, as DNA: TGTGCCAGCAGTGATCGGGGCGCGCTTATGGACACCGGGGAGCTGTTTTTT. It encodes CASSDRGALMDTGELFF.

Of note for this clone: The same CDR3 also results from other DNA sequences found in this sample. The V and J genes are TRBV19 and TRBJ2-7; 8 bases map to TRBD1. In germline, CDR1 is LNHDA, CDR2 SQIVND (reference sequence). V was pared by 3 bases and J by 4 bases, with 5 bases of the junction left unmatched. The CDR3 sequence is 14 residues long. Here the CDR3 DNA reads TGTGCCAGTAGTATGGGGACAGGACCTTACGAGCAGTACTTC. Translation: CASSMGTGPYEQYF.

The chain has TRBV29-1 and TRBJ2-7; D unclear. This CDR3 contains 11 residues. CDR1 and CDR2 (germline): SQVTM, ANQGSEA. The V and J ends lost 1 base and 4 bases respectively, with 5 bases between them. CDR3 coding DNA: TGCAGCGTTGAAGCGAATTACGAGCAGTACTTC. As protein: CSVEANYEQYF.

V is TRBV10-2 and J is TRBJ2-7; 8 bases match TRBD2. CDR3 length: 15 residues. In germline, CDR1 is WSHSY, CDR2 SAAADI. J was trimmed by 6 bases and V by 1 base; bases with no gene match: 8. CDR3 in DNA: TGCGCCAGCAGTGAGTTTAGCGGGGTGACTCCCGAGCAGTACTTC. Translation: CASSEFSGVTPEQYF.

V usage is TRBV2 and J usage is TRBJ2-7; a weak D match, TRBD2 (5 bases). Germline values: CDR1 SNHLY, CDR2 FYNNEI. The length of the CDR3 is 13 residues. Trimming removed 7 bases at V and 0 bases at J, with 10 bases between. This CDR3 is CASTPGFSYEQYF. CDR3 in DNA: TGTGCCAGCACTCCGGGGTTCTCCTACGAGCAGTACTTC. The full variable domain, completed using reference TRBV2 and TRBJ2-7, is EPEVTQTPSHQVTQMGQEVILRCVPISNHLYFYWYRQILGQKVEFLVSFYNNEISEKSEIFDDQFSVERPDGSNFTLKIRSTKLEDSAMYFCASTPGFSYEQYFGPGTRLTVT.

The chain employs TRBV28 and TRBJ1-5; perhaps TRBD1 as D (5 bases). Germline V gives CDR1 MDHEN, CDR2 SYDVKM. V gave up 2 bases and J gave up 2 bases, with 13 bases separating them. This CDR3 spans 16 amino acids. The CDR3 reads CASSLRGFRGNQPQHF. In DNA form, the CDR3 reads TGTGCCAGCAGTTTAAGGGGCTTCAGGGGCAATCAGCCCCAGCATTTT.

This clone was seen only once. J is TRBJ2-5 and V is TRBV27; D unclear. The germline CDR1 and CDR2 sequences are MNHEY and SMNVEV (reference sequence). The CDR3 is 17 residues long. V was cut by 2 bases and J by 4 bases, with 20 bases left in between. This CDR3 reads CASSLITPGSISETQYF. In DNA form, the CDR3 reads TGTGCCAGCAGTTTAATCACCCCAGGTTCTATATCAGAGACCCAGTACTTC.

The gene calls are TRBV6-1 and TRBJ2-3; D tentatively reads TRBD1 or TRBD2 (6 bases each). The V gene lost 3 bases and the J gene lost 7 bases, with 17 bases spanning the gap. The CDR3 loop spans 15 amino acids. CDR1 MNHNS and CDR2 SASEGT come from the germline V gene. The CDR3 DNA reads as TGTGCCAGCAGTGACCGGTTCAGGGGAGGACATACGCAGTATTTT. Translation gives CASSDRFRGGHTQYF.

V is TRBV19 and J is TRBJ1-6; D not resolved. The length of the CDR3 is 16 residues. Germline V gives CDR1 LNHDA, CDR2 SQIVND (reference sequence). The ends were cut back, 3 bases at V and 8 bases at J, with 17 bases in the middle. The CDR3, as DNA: TGTGCCAGTAGTATCTGGGCAGGTAGTCGGGATTCACCCCTCCACTTT. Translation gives CASSIWAGSRDSPLHF.

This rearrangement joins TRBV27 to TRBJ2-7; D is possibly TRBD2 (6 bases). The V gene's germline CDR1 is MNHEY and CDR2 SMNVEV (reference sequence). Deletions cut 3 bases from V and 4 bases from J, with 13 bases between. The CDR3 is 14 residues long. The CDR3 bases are TGTGCCAGCAGTTTCTTCGGGAGTGAGTACGAGCAGTACTTC. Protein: CASSFFGSEYEQYF.

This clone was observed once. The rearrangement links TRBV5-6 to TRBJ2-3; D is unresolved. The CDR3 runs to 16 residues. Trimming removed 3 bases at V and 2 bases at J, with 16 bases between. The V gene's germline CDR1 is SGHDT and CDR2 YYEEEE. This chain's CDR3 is CASSSIGGGVTDTQYF. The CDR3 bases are TGTGCCAGCAGCTCGATCGGCGGCGGAGTCACAGATACGCAGTATTTT.

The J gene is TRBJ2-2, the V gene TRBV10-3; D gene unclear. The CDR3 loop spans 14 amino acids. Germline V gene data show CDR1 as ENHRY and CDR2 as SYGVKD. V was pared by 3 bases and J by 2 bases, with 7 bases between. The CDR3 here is CAISDPANTGELFF. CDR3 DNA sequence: TGTGCCATCAGTGACCCGGCAAACACCGGGGAGCTGTTTTTT.

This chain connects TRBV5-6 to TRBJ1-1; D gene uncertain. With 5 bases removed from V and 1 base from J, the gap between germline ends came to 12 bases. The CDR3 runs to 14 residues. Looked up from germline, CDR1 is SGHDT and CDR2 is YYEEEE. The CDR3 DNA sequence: TGTGCCAGCAGGACCTGGACCGCGAACACTGAAGCTTTCTTT. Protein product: CASRTWTANTEAFF.

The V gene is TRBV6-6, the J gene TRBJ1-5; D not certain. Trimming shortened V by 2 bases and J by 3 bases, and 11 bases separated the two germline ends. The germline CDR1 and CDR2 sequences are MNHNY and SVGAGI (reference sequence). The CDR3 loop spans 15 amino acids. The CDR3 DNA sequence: TGTGCCAGCAGTTACGTCCCAACAGACAATCAGCCCCAGCATTTT. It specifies CASSYVPTDNQPQHF.

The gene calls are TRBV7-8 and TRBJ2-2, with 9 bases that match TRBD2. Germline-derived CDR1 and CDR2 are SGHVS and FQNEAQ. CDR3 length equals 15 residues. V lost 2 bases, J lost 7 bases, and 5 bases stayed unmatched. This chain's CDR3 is CASSLSPAGGGELFF. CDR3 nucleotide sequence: TGTGCCAGCAGCTTATCGCCAGCGGGGGGCGGGGAGCTGTTTTTT.

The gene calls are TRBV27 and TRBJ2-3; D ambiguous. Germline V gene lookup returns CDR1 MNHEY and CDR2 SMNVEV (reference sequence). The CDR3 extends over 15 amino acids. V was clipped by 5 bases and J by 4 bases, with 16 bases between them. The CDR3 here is CASSKDPVPADTQYF. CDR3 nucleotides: TGTGCCAGCAGTAAAGACCCAGTCCCGGCAGATACGCAGTATTTT.

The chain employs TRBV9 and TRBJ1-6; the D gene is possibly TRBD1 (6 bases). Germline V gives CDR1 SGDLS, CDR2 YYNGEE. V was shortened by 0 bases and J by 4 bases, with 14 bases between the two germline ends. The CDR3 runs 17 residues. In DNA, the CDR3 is TGTGCCAGCAGCGTAGCTGTGGAAACAGGGTATAATTCACCCCTCCACTTT. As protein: CASSVAVETGYNSPLHF.

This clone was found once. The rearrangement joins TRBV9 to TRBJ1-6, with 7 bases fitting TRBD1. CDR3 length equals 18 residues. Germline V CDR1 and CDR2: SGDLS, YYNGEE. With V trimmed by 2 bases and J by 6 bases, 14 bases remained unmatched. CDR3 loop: CASSVSSEERGLNSPLHF. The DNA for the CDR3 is TGTGCCAGCAGCGTCAGTAGTGAGGAGAGGGGGCTTAATTCACCCCTCCACTTT.

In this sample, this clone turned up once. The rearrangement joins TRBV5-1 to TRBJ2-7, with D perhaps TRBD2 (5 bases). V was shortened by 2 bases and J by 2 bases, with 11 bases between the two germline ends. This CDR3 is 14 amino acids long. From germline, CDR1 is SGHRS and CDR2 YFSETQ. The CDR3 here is CASSFRTPTYEQYF. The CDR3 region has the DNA TGCGCCAGCAGCTTCCGGACTCCGACCTACGAGCAGTACTTC.

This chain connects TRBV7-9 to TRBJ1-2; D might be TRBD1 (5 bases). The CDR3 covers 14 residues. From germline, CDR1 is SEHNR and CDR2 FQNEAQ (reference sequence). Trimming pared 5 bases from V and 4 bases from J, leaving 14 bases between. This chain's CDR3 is CASSQEGTVYGYTF. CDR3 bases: TGTGCCAGCAGCCAAGAAGGGACGGTCTATGGCTACACCTTC.

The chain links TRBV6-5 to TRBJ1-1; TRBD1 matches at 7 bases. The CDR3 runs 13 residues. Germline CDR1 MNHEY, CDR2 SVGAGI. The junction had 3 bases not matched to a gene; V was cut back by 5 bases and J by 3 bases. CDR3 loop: CASSHTGDTEAFF. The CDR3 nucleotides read TGTGCCAGCAGTCACACAGGGGACACTGAAGCTTTCTTT.

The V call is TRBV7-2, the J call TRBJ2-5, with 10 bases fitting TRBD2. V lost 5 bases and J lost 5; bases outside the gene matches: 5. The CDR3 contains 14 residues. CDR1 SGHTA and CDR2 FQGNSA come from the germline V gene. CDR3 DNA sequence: TGTGCCAGCAGCCCCGGACTAGCGGAGGAGACCCAGTACTTC. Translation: CASSPGLAEETQYF.

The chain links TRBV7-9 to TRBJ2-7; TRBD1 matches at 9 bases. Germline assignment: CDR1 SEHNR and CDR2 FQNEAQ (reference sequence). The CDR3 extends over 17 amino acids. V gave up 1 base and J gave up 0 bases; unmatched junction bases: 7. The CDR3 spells CASSLGQGGSDSYEQYF. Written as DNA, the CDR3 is TGTGCCAGCAGCTTAGGACAGGGGGGAAGTGACTCCTACGAGCAGTACTTC. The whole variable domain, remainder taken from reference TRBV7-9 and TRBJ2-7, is DTGVSQNPRHKITKRGQNVTFRCDPISEHNRLYWYRQTLGQGPEFLTYFQNEAQLEKSRLLSDRFSAERPKGSFSTLEIQRTEQGDSAMYLCASSLGQGGSDSYEQYFGPGTRLTVT.

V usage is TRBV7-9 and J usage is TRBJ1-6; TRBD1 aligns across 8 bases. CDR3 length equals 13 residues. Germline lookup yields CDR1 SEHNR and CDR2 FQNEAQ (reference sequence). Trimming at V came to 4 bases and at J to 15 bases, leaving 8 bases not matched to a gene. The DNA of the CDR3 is TGTGCCAGCAGCTCAAATACAGGGGGGAACCTCCACTTT. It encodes CASSSNTGGNLHF.

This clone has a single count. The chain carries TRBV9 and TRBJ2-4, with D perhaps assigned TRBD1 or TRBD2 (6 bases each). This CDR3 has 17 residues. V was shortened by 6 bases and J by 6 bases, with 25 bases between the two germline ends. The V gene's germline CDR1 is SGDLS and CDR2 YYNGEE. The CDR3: CASTETGPGSKGNIQYF. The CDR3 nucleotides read TGTGCCAGCACCGAGACAGGCCCCGGGAGTAAGGGAAACATTCAGTACTTC.